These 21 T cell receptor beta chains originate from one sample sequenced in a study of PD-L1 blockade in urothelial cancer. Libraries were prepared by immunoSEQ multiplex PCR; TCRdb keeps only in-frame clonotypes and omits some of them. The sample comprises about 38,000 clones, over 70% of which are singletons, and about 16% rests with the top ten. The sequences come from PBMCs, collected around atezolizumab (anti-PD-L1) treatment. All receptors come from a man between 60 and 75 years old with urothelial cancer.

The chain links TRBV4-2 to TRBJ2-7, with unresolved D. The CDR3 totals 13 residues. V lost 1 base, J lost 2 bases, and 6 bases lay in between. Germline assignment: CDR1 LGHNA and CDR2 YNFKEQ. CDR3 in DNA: TGTGCCAGCAGCCAAGGCAGGACCTACGAGCAGTACTTC. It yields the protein CASSQGRTYEQYF.

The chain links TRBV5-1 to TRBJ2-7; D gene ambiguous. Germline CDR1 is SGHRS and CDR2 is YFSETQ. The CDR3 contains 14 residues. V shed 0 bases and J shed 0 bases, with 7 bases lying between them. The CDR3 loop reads CASSLERASYEQYF. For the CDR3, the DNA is TGCGCCAGCAGCTTGGAGCGAGCCTCCTACGAGCAGTACTTC.

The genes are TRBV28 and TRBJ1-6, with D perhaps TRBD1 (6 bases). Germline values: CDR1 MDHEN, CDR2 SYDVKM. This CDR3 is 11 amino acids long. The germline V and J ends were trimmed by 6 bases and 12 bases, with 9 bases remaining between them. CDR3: CASREQGPLHF. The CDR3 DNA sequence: TGTGCCAGCAGGGAACAGGGACCCCTCCACTTT.

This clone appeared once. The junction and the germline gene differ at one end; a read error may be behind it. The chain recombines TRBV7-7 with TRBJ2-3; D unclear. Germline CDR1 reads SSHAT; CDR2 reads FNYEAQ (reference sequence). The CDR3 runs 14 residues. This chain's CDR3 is CASSLSRFTDTQYF. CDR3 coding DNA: TGTGCTAGCAGCTTAAGTAGATTCACAGATACGCAGTATTTT. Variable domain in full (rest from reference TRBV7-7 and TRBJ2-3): GAGVSQSPRYKVTKRGQDVTLRCDPISSHATLYWYQQALGQGPEFLTYFNYEAQPDKSGLPSDRFSAERPEGSISTLTIQRTEQRDSAMYRCASSLSRFTDTQYFGPGTRLTVL.

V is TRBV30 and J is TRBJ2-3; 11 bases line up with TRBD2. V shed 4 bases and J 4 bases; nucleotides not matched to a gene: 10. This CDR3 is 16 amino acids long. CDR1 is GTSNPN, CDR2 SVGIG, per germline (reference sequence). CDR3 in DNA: TGTGCCTGGACTGGGAAACTAGCGGGAGTAGCAGATACGCAGTATTTT. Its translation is CAWTGKLAGVADTQYF.

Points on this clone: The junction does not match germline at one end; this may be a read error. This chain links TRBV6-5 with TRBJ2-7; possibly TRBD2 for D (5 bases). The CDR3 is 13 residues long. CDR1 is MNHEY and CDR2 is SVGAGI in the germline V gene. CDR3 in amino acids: CASSYSSLEGSDF. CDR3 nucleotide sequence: TGTGCCAGCAGCTATTCCAGCCTAGAGGGATCCGACTTC.

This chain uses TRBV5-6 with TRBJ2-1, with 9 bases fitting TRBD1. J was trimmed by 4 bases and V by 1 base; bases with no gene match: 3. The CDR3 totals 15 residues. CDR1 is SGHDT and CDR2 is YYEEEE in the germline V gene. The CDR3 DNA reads TGTGCCAGCAGCTTGACAGGGGGCGCGTACAATGAGCAGTTCTTC. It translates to CASSLTGGAYNEQFF.

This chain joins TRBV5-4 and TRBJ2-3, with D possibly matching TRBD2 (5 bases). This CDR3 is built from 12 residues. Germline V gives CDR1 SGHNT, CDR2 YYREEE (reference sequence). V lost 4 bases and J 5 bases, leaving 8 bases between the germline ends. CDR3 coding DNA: TGTGCCAGCAGCCTAGCTGTAGATACGCAGTATTTT. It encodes CASSLAVDTQYF.

This CDR3 is CASSQGLLGTGSGANVLTF. In nucleotides, the CDR3 is TGCGCCAGCAGCCAAGGCCTATTAGGGACAGGCTCTGGGGCCAACGTCCTGACTTTC. The chain employs TRBV4-1 and TRBJ2-6, with 8 bases identical to TRBD1. Looked up from germline, CDR1 is MGHRA and CDR2 is YSYEKL. This CDR3 is built from 19 residues. The V segment lost 1 base and the J segment 0 bases; nucleotides outside the gene matches: 8.

The CDR3 nucleotides are TGTGCCATCAGTGGGCGACTAGCGGGAGAAGAAAATGAGCAGTTCTTC. This gives the protein CAISGRLAGEENEQFF. The chain joins TRBV10-3 to TRBJ2-1, with TRBD2 matching over 12 bases. Trimming took 4 bases from V and 7 from J; bases not matched to a gene: 8. CDR1 ENHRY and CDR2 SYGVKD come from the germline V gene. This CDR3 spans 16 amino acids.

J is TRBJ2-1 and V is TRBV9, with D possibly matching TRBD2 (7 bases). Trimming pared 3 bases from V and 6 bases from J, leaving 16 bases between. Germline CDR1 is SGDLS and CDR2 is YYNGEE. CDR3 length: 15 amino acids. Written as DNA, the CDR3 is TGTGCCAGCAGCGCTGGGGGGGGGCCGTCCAATGAGCAGTTCTTC. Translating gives CASSAGGGPSNEQFF. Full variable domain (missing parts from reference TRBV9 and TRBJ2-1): DSGVTQTPKHLITATGQRVTLRCSPRSGDLSVYWYQQSLDQGLQFLIQYYNGEERAKGNILERFSAQQFPDLHSELNLSSLELGDSALYFCASSAGGGPSNEQFFGPGTRLTVL.

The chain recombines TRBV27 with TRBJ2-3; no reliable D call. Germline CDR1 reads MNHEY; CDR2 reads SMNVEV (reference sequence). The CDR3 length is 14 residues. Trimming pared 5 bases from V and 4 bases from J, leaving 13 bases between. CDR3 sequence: CASSPLLGSDTQYF. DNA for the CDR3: TGTGCCAGCAGTCCCCTCCTAGGTTCAGATACGCAGTATTTT.

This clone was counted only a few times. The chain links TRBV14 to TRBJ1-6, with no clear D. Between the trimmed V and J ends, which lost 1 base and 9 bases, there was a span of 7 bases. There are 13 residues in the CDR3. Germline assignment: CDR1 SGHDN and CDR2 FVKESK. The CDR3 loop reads CASSQGSGSPLHF. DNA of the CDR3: TGTGCCAGCAGCCAAGGTTCCGGTTCACCCCTCCACTTT.

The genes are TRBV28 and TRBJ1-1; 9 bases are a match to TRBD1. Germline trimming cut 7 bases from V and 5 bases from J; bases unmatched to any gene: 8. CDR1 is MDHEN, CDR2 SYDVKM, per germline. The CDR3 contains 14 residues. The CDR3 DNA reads TGTGCCAGCAAAGGGGACAGGGTGGAAACTGAAGCTTTCTTT. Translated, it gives CASKGDRVETEAFF.

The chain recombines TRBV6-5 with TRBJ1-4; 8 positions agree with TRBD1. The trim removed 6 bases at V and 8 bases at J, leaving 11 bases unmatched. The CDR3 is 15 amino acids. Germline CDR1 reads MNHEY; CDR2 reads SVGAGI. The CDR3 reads CASRPLTGALEKLFF. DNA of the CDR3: TGTGCCAGCAGACCCCTGACAGGGGCGCTAGAAAAACTGTTTTTT.

In DNA form, the CDR3 reads TGCGCCAGCAGCCAAGATAGGGGGCCTATCTACGAGCAGTACTTC. Translating it yields CASSQDRGPIYEQYF. The gene calls are TRBV4-1 and TRBJ2-7; TRBD1 agrees at 7 bases. Germline loops: CDR1 MGHRA, CDR2 YSYEKL. With V trimmed by 0 bases and J by 3 bases, 5 bases remained unmatched. The CDR3 spans 15 residues.

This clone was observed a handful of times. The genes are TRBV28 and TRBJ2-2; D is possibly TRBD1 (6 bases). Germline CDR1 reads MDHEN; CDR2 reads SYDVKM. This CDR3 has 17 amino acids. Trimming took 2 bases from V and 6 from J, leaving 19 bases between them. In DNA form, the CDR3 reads TGTGCCAGCAGTTTAACCTTCTACAGGGATCCAGCCGGGGAGCTGTTTTTT. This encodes CASSLTFYRDPAGELFF.

The CDR3 sequence is CASSEGQGGYEQYF. The DNA of the CDR3 is TGTGCCAGCAGTGAGGGGCAGGGGGGCTACGAGCAGTACTTC. The chain joins TRBV2 to TRBJ2-7; tentative D call: TRBD1 (7 bases). CDR3 length: 14 residues. Germline lookup yields CDR1 SNHLY and CDR2 FYNNEI. V lost 3 bases, J lost 3 bases, and 12 bases lay in between.

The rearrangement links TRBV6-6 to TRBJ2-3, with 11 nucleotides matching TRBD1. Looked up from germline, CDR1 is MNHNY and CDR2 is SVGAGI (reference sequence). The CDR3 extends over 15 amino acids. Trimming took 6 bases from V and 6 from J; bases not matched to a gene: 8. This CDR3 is CASRGDRGVRDTQYF. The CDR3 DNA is TGTGCCAGCAGGGGGGACAGGGGGGTGAGGGATACGCAGTATTTT.

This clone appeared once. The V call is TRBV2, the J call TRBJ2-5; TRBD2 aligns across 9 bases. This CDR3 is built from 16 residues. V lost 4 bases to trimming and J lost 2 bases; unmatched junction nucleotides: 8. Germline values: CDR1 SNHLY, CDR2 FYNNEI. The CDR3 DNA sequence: TGTGCCAGCAGTGTTTTTGGTAGCGGGGGTCAAGAGACCCAGTACTTC. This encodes CASSVFGSGGQETQYF. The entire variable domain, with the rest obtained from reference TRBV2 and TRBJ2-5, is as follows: EPEVTQTPSHQVTQMGQEVILRCVPISNHLYFYWYRQILGQKVEFLVSFYNNEISEKSEIFDDQFSVERPDGSNFTLKIRSTKLEDSAMYFCASSVFGSGGQETQYFGPGTRLLVL.

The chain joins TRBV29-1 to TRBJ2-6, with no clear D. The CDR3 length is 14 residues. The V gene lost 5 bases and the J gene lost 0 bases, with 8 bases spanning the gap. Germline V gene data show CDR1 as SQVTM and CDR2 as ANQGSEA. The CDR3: CSVRSSSGANVLTF. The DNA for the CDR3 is TGCAGCGTTCGCTCTAGCTCTGGGGCCAACGTCCTGACTTTC.